Each of the 6 T cell receptor beta chains below was sequenced from the same sample in a study of blood T cells in healthy people across ages. Next came a second PCR, run for roughly 6 to 11 cycles, which used a sample-barcoded 5' primer along with a J-beta primer mix. TCRdb re-called the 5' RACE reads with MiXCR, one entry per CDR3 protein. This repertoire shows about 970,000 distinct CDR3 sequences, about 53% found once; its top ten account for roughly a fifth. The source material was blood. Source of these receptors: a woman aged 55-69 years in good health.

The V call is TRBV10-3, the J call TRBJ2-1, with a tentative D call TRBD1 (6 bases). Germline V gene data show CDR1 as ENHRY and CDR2 as SYGVKD. V was cut by 5 bases and J by 10 bases, with 18 bases left in between. The CDR3 covers 14 residues. The CDR3 sequence: CAISSGTFSYEQFF. The CDR3 DNA reads as TGTGCCATCAGTTCCGGGACATTCTCCTACGAGCAGTTCTTC.

This CDR3 reads CSVTTGGSYEQYF. In nucleotides, the CDR3 is TGCAGCGTTACTACAGGGGGCAGCTACGAGCAGTACTTC. The rearrangement joins TRBV29-1 to TRBJ2-7, with TRBD1 matching 9 bases. Germline CDR1 is SQVTM and CDR2 is ANQGSEA. J was trimmed by 3 bases and V by 5 bases; bases with no gene match: 5. This CDR3 is built from 13 residues.

With respect to this clonotype: A read error is possible here, since a much larger clone lies one base away. The V call is TRBV29-1, the J call TRBJ2-1, with D uncertain. CDR3 length equals 11 residues. Trimming cost V 7 bases and J 8 bases, with 12 bases left between them. CDR1 is SQVTM, CDR2 ANQGSEA, per germline. CDR3 sequence: CSGLRKDEQFF. In DNA, the CDR3 is TGCAGCGGCCTTAGGAAGGATGAGCAGTTCTTC.

In DNA, the CDR3 is TGCAGCGTCCTGACGGATTACAACTATGGCTACACCTTC. Its protein product is CSVLTDYNYGYTF. The chain is built from TRBV29-1 and TRBJ1-2; D is unresolved. Germline CDR1 and CDR2: SQVTM and ANQGSEA. This CDR3 is 13 amino acids long. With 6 bases removed from V and 2 bases from J, the gap between germline ends came to 13 bases.

This clonotype was counted between two and nine times. V and J are TRBV6-6 and TRBJ1-4; no reliable D call. Germline V gives CDR1 MNHNY, CDR2 SVGAGI (reference sequence). This CDR3 comprises 13 residues. The V end lost 5 bases, the J end lost 3 bases, and 7 bases lay between the germline ends. In DNA form, the CDR3 reads TGTGCCAGCAGTGGACTTCCTAATGAAAAACTGTTTTTT. It translates to CASSGLPNEKLFF.

The chain uses TRBV3-1 and TRBJ2-6; D is uncertain. In germline, CDR1 is LGHDT, CDR2 YNNKEL (reference sequence). The CDR3 runs 15 residues. V shed 4 bases and J shed 2 bases, with 9 bases lying between them. The DNA for the CDR3 is TGTGCCAGCAGCCCACGACTTACTGGGGCCAACGTCCTGACTTTC. Translation gives CASSPRLTGANVLTF.